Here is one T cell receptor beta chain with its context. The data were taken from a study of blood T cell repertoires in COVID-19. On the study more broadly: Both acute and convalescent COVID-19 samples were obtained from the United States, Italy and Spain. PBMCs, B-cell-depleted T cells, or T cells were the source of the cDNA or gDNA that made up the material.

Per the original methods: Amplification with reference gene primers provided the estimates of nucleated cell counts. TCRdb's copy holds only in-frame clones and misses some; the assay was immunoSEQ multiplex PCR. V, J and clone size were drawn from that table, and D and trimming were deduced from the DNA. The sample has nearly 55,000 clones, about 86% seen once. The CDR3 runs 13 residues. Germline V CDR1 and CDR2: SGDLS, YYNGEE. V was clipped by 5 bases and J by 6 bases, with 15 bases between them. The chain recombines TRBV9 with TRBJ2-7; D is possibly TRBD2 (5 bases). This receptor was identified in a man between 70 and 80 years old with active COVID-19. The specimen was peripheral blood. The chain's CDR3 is CASSLAPAGEQYF. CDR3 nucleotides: TGTGCCAGCAGTCTAGCCCCTGCGGGCGAGCAGTACTTC. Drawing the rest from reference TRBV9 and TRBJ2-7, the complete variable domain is DSGVTQTPKHLITATGQRVTLRCSPRSGDLSVYWYQQSLDQGLQFLIQYYNGEERAKGNILERFSAQQFPDLHSELNLSSLELGDSALYFCASSLAPAGEQYFGPGTRLTVT.